The 4 T cell receptor beta chains reported below all come from one sample, sequenced in a study of T-cell reconstitution after alpha-beta-depleted transplantation in children. Preparation of the TCRbeta library was carried out with unique molecular identifiers. Using its own MiXCR run on the PCR reads, TCRdb lists one record per CDR3 protein. The sample lists about 400,000 distinct CDR3 sequences, about 14% occurring once. The sequences come from PBMCs, collected from the stem cell graft. The receptors shown here come from a human donor who donated a stem cell graft to a child with Fanconi anemia.

This clonotype showed up just a few times. The chain recombines TRBV6-6 with TRBJ2-7; D unclear. This CDR3 is built from 12 residues. V lost 6 bases and J 7 bases, leaving 13 bases between the germline ends. In germline, CDR1 is MNHNY, CDR2 SVGAGI (reference sequence). The CDR3 DNA sequence: TGTGCCAGCAGCTTGACGATCGGGGAGCAGTACTTC. Protein sequence: CASSLTIGEQYF.

This clonotype has at least ten counts. V and J are TRBV2 and TRBJ1-1; no clear D gene. V was cut by 3 bases and J by 8 bases, with 13 bases left in between. Per the germline V gene, CDR1 is SNHLY and CDR2 is FYNNEI. The CDR3 totals 13 residues. CDR3 in amino acids: CASSESILLEAFF. The CDR3 nucleotides are TGTGCCAGCAGTGAGTCGATACTATTGGAAGCTTTCTTT.

The chain joins TRBV24-1 to TRBJ1-5; D is undetermined. Between the trimmed V and J ends, which lost 4 bases and 6 bases, there was a span of 15 bases. CDR1 is KGHDR and CDR2 is SFDVKD in the germline V gene. There are 15 residues in the CDR3. CDR3 in amino acids: CATSDPGPGSQPQHF. The CDR3 DNA is TGTGCCACCAGTGACCCAGGACCGGGAAGTCAGCCCCAGCATTTT.

This clonotype was counted only a few times. The rearrangement uses TRBV13 and TRBJ2-1; perhaps TRBD2 as D (6 bases). The CDR3 totals 14 residues. Trimming left V 2 bases short and J 8 bases short, with 13 bases between. Germline V gives CDR1 PRHDT, CDR2 FYEKMQ (reference sequence). Written as DNA, the CDR3 is TGTGCCAGCAGCTTATTGGGACTGCAAGATGAGCAGTTCTTC. Translating it yields CASSLLGLQDEQFF.